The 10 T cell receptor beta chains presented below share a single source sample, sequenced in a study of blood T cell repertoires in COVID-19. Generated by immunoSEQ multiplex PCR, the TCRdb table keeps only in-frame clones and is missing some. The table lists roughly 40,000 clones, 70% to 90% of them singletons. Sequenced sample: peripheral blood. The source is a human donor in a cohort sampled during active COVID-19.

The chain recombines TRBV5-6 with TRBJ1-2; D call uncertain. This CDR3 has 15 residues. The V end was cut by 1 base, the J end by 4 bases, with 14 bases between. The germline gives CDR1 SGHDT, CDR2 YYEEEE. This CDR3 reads CASSLRSTVSYGYTF. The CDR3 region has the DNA TGTGCCAGCAGCTTGAGATCCACGGTCTCCTATGGCTACACCTTC.

The CDR3 bases are TGTGCCAGCAGCTTAGCTGAGCTCCAAGAGACCCAGTACTTC. It codes for CASSLAELQETQYF. The chain employs TRBV7-8 and TRBJ2-5, with D unresolved. V was shortened by 0 bases and J by 1 base, with 6 bases between the two germline ends. The CDR3 consists of 14 residues. Germline assignment: CDR1 SGHVS and CDR2 FQNEAQ.

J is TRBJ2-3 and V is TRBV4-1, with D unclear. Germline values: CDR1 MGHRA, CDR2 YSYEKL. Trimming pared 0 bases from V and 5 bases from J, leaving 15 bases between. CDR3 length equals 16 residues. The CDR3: CASSQEGYPTVDTQYF. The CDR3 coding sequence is TGCGCCAGCAGCCAAGAGGGCTACCCGACGGTAGATACGCAGTATTTT.

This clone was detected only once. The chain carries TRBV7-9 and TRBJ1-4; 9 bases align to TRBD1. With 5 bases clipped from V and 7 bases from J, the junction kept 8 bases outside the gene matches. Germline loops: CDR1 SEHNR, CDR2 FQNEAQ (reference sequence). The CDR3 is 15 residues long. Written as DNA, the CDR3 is TGTGCCAGCAGCCTGGCGGGACAGGGAAGTGAAAAACTGTTTTTT. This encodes CASSLAGQGSEKLFF. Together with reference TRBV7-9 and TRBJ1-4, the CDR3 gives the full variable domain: DTGVSQNPRHKITKRGQNVTFRCDPISEHNRLYWYRQTLGQGPEFLTYFQNEAQLEKSRLLSDRFSAERPKGSFSTLEIQRTEQGDSAMYLCASSLAGQGSEKLFFGSGTQLSVL.

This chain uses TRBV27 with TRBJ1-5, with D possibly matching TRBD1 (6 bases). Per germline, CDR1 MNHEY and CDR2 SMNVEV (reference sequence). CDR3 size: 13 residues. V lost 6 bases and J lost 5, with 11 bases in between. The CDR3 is CASRRGFDQPQHF. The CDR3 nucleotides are TGTGCCAGCAGGAGGGGGTTCGATCAGCCCCAGCATTTT.

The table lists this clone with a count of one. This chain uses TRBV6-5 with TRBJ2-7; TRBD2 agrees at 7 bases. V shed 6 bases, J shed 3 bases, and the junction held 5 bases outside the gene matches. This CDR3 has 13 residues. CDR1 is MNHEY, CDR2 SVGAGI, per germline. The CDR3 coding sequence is TGTGCCAGCAGGAAGGGACTAAACTACGAGCAGTACTTC. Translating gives CASRKGLNYEQYF.

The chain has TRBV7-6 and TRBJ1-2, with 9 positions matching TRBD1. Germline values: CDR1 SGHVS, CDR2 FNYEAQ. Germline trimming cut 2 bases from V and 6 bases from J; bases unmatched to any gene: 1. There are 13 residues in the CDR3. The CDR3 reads CASSLRTGDGYTF. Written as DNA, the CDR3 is TGTGCCAGCAGCTTAAGGACAGGGGATGGCTACACCTTC.

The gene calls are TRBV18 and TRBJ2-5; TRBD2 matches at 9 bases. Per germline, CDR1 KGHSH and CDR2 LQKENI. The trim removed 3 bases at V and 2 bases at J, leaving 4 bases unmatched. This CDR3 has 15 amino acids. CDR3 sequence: CASSPAGGKQETQYF. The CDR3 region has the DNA TGTGCCAGCTCACCCGCGGGGGGGAAGCAAGAGACCCAGTACTTC. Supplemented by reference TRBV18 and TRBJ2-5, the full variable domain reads NAGVMQNPRHLVRRRGQEARLRCSPMKGHSHVYWYRQLPEEGLKFMVYLQKENIIDESGMPKERFSAEFPKEGPSILRIQQVVRGDSAAYFCASSPAGGKQETQYFGPGTRLLVL.

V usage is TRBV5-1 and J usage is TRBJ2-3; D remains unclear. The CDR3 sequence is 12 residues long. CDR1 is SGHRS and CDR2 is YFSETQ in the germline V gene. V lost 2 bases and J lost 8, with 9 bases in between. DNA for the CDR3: TGCGCCAGCAGCTTACCATCAGGTACGCAGTATTTT. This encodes CASSLPSGTQYF.

As DNA, the CDR3 is TGTGCCATCAGTGGGGGGGGACAGGGGGCTAAGCAGCCCCAGCATTTT. This translates into CAISGGGQGAKQPQHF. This chain connects TRBV10-3 to TRBJ1-5; 12 nucleotides align to TRBD1. Germline loops: CDR1 ENHRY, CDR2 SYGVKD. This CDR3 is built from 16 residues. Losses at the gene ends were 4 bases for V and 7 bases for J; bases not matched to a gene: 8.